These 11 T cell receptor beta chains came from one sample sequenced in a study of blood T cell repertoires in COVID-19 (dated by TCRdb to 2018 to 2021). The receptor library was made with the immunoSEQ multiplex PCR assay. As stored in TCRdb, this immuneACCESS dataset retains in-frame rearrangements with V and J assigned. A fraction of the clones does not appear; measured against another copy, unresolved V genes explain less than half of the discrepancy, and the remainder lacks a known reason. The sample table lists almost 40,000 clones, about 85% of them with a count of one. The ten biggest clones cover less than 4.5% of the sample. The sample was peripheral blood. The receptors come from a man aged 60-69 years with acute or convalescent COVID-19.

The J gene is TRBJ1-6, the V gene TRBV18; TRBD1 agrees at 10 bases. Unmatched junction bases numbered 4, after V lost 2 bases and J lost 6 bases. Germline CDR1 is KGHSH and CDR2 is LQKENI. There are 16 residues in the CDR3. CDR3 in amino acids: CASSPGDRGPNSPLHF. CDR3 sequence (DNA): TGTGCCAGCTCACCAGGGGACAGGGGCCCTAATTCACCCCTCCACTTT.

The genes are TRBV5-1 and TRBJ2-3, with D tentatively TRBD2 (5 bases). Germline-derived CDR1 and CDR2 are SGHRS and YFSETQ. V was shortened by 2 bases and J by 3 bases, with 10 bases between the two germline ends. The CDR3 has 14 residues. CDR3 sequence (DNA): TGCGCCAGCAGCTTCCGGAGCGGTACAGATACGCAGTATTTT. It specifies CASSFRSGTDTQYF.

The V call is TRBV3-1 (or the pseudogene TRBV3-2), the J call TRBJ1-2; D perhaps matches TRBD1 (5 bases). Trimming removed 1 base from V and 1 base from J, with 10 bases in between. The CDR3 spans 15 residues. In germline, CDR1 is LGHDT, CDR2 YNNKEL (reference sequence). DNA of the CDR3: TGTGCCAGCAGCCAAGCCCAGGGAGGTAACTATGGCTACACCTTC. As protein: CASSQAQGGNYGYTF.

The chain uses TRBV6-6 and TRBJ2-7; D is perhaps TRBD2 (7 bases). Germline V gene lookup returns CDR1 MNHNY and CDR2 SVGAGI (reference sequence). Between the trimmed V and J ends, which lost 6 bases and 3 bases, there was a span of 15 bases. There are 14 residues in the CDR3. Written as DNA, the CDR3 is TGTGCCAGCAGCTTAGGGGGGACTAACTACGAGCAGTACTTC. Its protein product is CASSLGGTNYEQYF.

This chain joins TRBV11-1 and TRBJ1-5; D remains unclear. The V end lost 4 bases, the J end lost 3 bases, and 7 bases lay between the germline ends. The CDR3 contains 13 residues. The germline V gene encodes CDR1 SGHAT and CDR2 FQDESV (reference sequence). In DNA, the CDR3 is TGTGCCAGCAGCTCCGGGTCCAATCAGCCCCAGCATTTT. Amino acids: CASSSGSNQPQHF.

This rearrangement joins TRBV4-2 to TRBJ2-7, with D possibly matching TRBD2 (5 bases). V lost 0 bases to trimming and J lost 7 bases, with 10 bases between them. Germline-derived CDR1 and CDR2 are LGHNA and YNFKEQ. There are 13 residues in the CDR3. CDR3 DNA sequence: TGTGCCAGCAGCCAAGATAGAGGGCAGGAGCAGTACTTC. Translation: CASSQDRGQEQYF.

Only a few counts were recorded for this clone. V gene TRBV10-3 combines with J gene TRBJ1-2; a weak D match, TRBD1 (5 bases). There are 15 residues in the CDR3. Germline V gene sequence: CDR1 ENHRY, CDR2 SYGVKD. The germline V and J ends were trimmed by 0 bases and 8 bases, with 16 bases remaining between them. The CDR3 DNA sequence: TGTGCCATCAGTGAGTCTGAGAACAGGCTAGGGGGCTACACCTTC. This gives the protein CAISESENRLGGYTF.

This clone was detected a few times. V is TRBV30 and J is TRBJ1-1, with D maybe TRBD1 (6 bases). CDR1 GTSNPN and CDR2 SVGIG come from the germline V gene (reference sequence). CDR3 length: 15 amino acids. The ends were cut back, 3 bases at V and 0 bases at J, with 14 bases in the middle. CDR3 sequence reads: CAWRPGGGLNTEAFF. The CDR3 DNA sequence: TGTGCCTGGAGGCCGGGTGGGGGCTTGAACACTGAAGCTTTCTTT.

This clone was seen once. The rearrangement links TRBV4-2 to TRBJ2-7; the D gene is possibly TRBD1 (6 bases). The V gene lost 0 bases and the J gene lost 2 bases, with 11 bases spanning the gap. Germline-derived CDR1 and CDR2 are LGHNA and YNFKEQ. This CDR3 is 15 amino acids long. The CDR3: CASSQEGQPAYEQYF. CDR3 DNA sequence: TGTGCCAGCAGCCAAGAGGGACAACCTGCCTACGAGCAGTACTTC.

The V gene is TRBV6-5, the J gene TRBJ1-4, with D maybe TRBD1 (6 bases). Germline CDR1 and CDR2: MNHEY and SVGAGI. V was pared by 8 bases and J by 7 bases, with 20 bases between. The CDR3 is 15 residues long. The CDR3 here is CASWELGALGEKLFF. In DNA, the CDR3 is TGTGCCAGCTGGGAACTGGGGGCGCTCGGTGAAAAACTGTTTTTT.

CDR3 loop: CATSDLWQGEETQYF. CDR3 in DNA: TGTGCCACCAGTGATTTATGGCAGGGGGAGGAGACCCAGTACTTC. The J gene is TRBJ2-5, the V gene TRBV24-1, with 7 bases matching TRBD1. V shed 1 base and J 5 bases; nucleotides not matched to a gene: 6. CDR1 is KGHDR and CDR2 is SFDVKD in the germline V gene. This CDR3 is 15 amino acids long.